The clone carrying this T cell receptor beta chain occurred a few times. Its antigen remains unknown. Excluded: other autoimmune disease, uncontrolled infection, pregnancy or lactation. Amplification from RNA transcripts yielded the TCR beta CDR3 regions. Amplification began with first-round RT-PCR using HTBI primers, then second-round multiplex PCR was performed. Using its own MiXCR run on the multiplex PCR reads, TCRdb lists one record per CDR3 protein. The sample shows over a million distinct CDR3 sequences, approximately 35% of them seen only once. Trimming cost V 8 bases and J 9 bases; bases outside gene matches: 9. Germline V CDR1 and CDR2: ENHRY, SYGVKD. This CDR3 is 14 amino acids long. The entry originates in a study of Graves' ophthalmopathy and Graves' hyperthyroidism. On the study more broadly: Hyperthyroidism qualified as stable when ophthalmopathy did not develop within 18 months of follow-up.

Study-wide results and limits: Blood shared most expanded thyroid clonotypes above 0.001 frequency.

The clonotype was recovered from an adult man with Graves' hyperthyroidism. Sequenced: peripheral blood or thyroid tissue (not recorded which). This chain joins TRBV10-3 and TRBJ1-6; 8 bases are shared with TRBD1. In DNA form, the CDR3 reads TGTGCCATCCGACAGGGGACGGATCGTTCACCCCTCCACTTT. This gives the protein CAIRQGTDRSPLHF.